The T cell receptor (beta chain) described here comes from a study of CD8 T cell repertoires and HIV-1 epitope variants. The wider study: T cells were stimulated with Twenty-five Gag and Nef peptides separately. Autologous T cell-negative cells served as antigen-presenting cells in equal numbers. The baseline condition was 1M T cells left uncultured.

Concerning this clone: The antigen remains undetermined.

The table came from immunoSEQ multiplex PCR; TCRdb's copy has only in-frame clones and leaves some out. The sample contains about 6,000 clones, around three fifths of which appear only once. The ends were cut back, 6 bases at V and 0 bases at J, with 12 bases in the middle. The CDR3 length is 14 residues. CDR1 is MNHEY and CDR2 is SMNVEV in the germline V gene (reference sequence). The specimen was cultured CD8+ T cells derived from PBMCs. The receptor was derived from a male donor with HIV. V is TRBV27 and J is TRBJ2-7, with TRBD1 as a possible D gene (5 bases). The CDR3 spells CASRSTGDSYEQYF. The CDR3 bases are TGTGCCAGCAGATCTACAGGAGACTCCTACGAGCAGTACTTC.